This T cell receptor beta chain was identified in a study of cytotoxic CD8 clonotypes in ibrutinib-treated CLL. Worth noting for this clone: The antigen is undetermined.

General study points: Elevated clonality accompanied ibrutinib response, with a return toward baseline values at progression.

Using immunoSEQ multiplex PCR, the repertoire was profiled, and TCRdb retains in-frame clones only, with some absent. The table lists roughly 97,000 clones, about 78% of them singletons, with about 33% in the top ten. The CDR3 covers 17 residues. Trimming took off 5 bases at V and 6 bases at J, with 25 bases between the two ends. Germline V gene lookup returns CDR1 SEHNR and CDR2 FQNEAQ (reference sequence). The sequences come from PBMCs, collected after 12 months of ibrutinib treatment. The chain uses TRBV7-9 and TRBJ1-2; no firm D call. The sequence derives from a human donor with chronic lymphocytic leukemia. The chain's CDR3 is CASSRTRTLDGLDGYTF. The CDR3 DNA reads as TGTGCCAGCAGCCGAACCCGGACCCTCGACGGCCTAGATGGCTACACCTTC.